A selection of T cell receptor beta chains follows, all from one sample in a study of T-cell reconstitution after alpha-beta-depleted transplantation in children. TCRdb reanalysed the PCR reads using MiXCR and keeps one entry per CDR3 protein. The sample yields about 310,000 distinct CDR3 sequences, 23% seen once. The specimen comprised PBMCs, mostly from graft donor cells, sampled 180 days after TCRalphabeta/CD19-depleted stem cell transplant. The origin of the receptors is a male patient younger than 18 who had a stem cell transplant for acute lymphoblastic leukemia, so the T cells may come from the graft donor. Each CDR3 is given with its conserved first and last residue. The D gene is left open where the match is weak. Expanded clones get a size class; other rows say once, few or many, or leave the size out.

d_gene: TRBD2
v_gene: TRBV6-5
abundance: few
j_gene: TRBJ2-7
CDR3nt: TGTGCCAGCAGTTATTCGGGGGGGTGTCCCTACGAGCAGTACTTC
CDR3aa: CASSYSGGCPYEQYF

d_gene: .
v_gene: TRBV20-1
abundance: few
j_gene: TRBJ1-4
CDR3nt: TGCAGTGTGGCGGGTCGAGGGGGAACTAATGAAAAACTGTTTTTT
CDR3aa: CSVAGRGGTNEKLFF

d_gene: .
v_gene: TRBV29-1
abundance: .
j_gene: TRBJ2-1
CDR3nt: TGCAGCGTTGAAGGCCTACAGGGAGTGGTGAGGTTCTTC
CDR3aa: CSVEGLQGVVRFF

d_gene: TRBD1
v_gene: TRBV5-1
abundance: .
j_gene: TRBJ2-3
CDR3nt: TGCGCCAGCAGCCCCGGACAGGGTATAACAGATACGCAGTATTTT
CDR3aa: CASSPGQGITDTQYF

d_gene: TRBD1
v_gene: TRBV10-3
abundance: few
j_gene: TRBJ1-1
CDR3nt: TGTGCCATCAGTGAGATCAGGGGGGTGGGAAACACTGAAGCTTTCTTT
CDR3aa: CAISEIRGVGNTEAFF

d_gene: .
v_gene: TRBV5-1
abundance: few
j_gene: TRBJ2-1
CDR3nt: TGCGCCAGCAGCTTGGGCAGGGGAACGAATGAGCAGTTCTTC
CDR3aa: CASSLGRGTNEQFF

d_gene: .
v_gene: TRBV6-1
abundance: .
j_gene: TRBJ1-2
CDR3nt: TGTGCCAGCATCGGAGGGCAAAGCTACACCTTC
CDR3aa: CASIGGQSYTF

d_gene: TRBD2
v_gene: TRBV7-8
abundance: once
j_gene: TRBJ2-3
CDR3nt: TGTGCCAGCAGCTTACTAGCGGGGCCCACAGATACGCAGTATTTT
CDR3aa: CASSLLAGPTDTQYF

d_gene: .
v_gene: TRBV5-5
abundance: few
j_gene: TRBJ1-2
CDR3nt: TGTGCCAGCAGCTTGAGGCCCGGGGGACACCTCTATGGCTACACCTTC
CDR3aa: CASSLRPGGHLYGYTF

d_gene: .
v_gene: TRBV7-8
abundance: few
j_gene: TRBJ2-7
CDR3nt: TGTGCCAGCAGCTTGGTGCAGGGTACCTACGAGCAGTACTTC
CDR3aa: CASSLVQGTYEQYF